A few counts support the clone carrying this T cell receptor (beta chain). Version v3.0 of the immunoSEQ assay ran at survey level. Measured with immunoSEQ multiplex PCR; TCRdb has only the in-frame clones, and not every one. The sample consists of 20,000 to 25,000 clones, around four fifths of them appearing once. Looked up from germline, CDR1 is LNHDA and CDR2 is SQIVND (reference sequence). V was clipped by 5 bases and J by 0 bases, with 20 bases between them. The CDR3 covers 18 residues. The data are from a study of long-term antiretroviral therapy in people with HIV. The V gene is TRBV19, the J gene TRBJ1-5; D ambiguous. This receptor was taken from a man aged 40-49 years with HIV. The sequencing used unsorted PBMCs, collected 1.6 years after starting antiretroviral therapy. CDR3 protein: CASSPRLQISGSNQPQHF. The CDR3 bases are TGTGCCAGTAGTCCCAGGCTCCAAATTAGCGGTAGCAATCAGCCCCAGCATTTT.